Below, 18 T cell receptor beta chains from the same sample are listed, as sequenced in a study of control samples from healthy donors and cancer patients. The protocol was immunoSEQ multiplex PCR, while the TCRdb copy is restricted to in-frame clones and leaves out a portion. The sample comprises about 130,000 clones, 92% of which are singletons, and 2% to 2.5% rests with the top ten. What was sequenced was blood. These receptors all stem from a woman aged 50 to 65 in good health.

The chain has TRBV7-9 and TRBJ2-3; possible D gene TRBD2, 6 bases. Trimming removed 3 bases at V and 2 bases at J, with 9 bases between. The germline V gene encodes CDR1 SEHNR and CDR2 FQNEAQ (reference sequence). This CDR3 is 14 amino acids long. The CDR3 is CASSFGGPTDTQYF. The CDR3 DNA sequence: TGTGCCAGCAGCTTTGGAGGGCCCACAGATACGCAGTATTTT.

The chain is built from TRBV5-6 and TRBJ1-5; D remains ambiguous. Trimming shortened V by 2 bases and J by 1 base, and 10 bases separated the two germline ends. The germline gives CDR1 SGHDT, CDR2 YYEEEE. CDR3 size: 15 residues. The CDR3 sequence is CASSFGFGSNQPQHF. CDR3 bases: TGTGCCAGCAGCTTCGGGTTTGGCAGCAATCAGCCCCAGCATTTT. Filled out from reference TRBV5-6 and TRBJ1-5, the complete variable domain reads DAGVTQSPTHLIKTRGQQVTLRCSPKSGHDTVSWYQQALGQGPQFIFQYYEEEERQRGNFPDRFSGHQFPNYSSELNVNALLLGDSALYLCASSFGFGSNQPQHFGDGTRLSIL.

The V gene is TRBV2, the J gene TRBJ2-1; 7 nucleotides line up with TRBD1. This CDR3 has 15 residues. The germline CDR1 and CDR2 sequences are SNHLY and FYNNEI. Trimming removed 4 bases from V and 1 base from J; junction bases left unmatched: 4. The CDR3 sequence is CASSVTGTSYNEQFF. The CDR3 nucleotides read TGTGCCAGCAGTGTGACAGGGACATCCTACAATGAGCAGTTCTTC. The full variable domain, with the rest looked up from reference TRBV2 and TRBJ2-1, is EPEVTQTPSHQVTQMGQEVILRCVPISNHLYFYWYRQILGQKVEFLVSFYNNEISEKSEIFDDQFSVERPDGSNFTLKIRSTKLEDSAMYFCASSVTGTSYNEQFFGPGTRLTVL.

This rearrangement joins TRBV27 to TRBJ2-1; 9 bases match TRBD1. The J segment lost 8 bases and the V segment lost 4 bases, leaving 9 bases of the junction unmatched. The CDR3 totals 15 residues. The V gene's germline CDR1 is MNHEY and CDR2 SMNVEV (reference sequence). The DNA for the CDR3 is TGTGCCAGCAGTTATTCCTGGACAGGGGCGGATGAGCAGTTCTTC. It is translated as CASSYSWTGADEQFF.

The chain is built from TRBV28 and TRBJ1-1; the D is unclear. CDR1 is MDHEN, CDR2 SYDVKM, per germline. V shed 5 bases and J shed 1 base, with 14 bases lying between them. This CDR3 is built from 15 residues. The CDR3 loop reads CASSRLKTKNTEAFF. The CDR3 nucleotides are TGTGCCAGCAGTAGGCTCAAAACTAAGAACACTGAAGCTTTCTTT.

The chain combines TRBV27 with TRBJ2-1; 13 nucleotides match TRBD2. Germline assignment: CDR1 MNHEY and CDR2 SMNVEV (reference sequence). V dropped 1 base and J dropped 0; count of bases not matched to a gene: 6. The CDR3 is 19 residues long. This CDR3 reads CASSLYGTSGISSYNEQFF. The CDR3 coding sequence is TGTGCCAGCAGTTTATATGGGACTAGCGGGATTAGCTCCTACAATGAGCAGTTCTTC.

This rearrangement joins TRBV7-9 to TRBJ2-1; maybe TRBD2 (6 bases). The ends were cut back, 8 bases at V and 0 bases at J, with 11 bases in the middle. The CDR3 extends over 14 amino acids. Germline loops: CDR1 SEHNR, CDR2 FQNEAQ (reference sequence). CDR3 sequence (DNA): TGTGCCAGCGGGGGACTGACCTCCTACAATGAGCAGTTCTTC. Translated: CASGGLTSYNEQFF.

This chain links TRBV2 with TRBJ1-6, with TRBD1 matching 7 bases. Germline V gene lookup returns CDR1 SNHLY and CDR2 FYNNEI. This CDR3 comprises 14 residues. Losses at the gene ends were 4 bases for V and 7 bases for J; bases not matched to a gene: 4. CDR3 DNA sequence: TGTGCCAGCAGTGGGGGGACAGCCAATTCACCCCTCCACTTT. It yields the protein CASSGGTANSPLHF.

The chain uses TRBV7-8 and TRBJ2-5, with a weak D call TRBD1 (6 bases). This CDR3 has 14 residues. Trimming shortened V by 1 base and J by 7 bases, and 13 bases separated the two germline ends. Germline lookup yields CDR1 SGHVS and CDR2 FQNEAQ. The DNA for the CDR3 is TGTGCCAGCAGCTTAGGTTTGACAGGAGGGACCCAGTACTTC. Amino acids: CASSLGLTGGTQYF.

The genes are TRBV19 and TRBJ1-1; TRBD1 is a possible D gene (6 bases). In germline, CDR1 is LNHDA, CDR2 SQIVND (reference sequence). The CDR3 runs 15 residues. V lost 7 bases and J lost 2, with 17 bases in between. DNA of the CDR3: TGTGCCAGTAACCACGAGGCAGGGGCCAACACTGAAGCTTTCTTT. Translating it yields CASNHEAGANTEAFF.

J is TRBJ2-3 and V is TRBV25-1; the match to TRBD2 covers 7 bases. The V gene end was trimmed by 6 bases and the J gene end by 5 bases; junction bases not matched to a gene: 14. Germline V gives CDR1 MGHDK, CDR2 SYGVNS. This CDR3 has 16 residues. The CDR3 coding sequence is TGTGCCAGCAGCCCAGGCTTGGGGGGGGTAGTAGATACGCAGTATTTT. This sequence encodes CASSPGLGGVVDTQYF.

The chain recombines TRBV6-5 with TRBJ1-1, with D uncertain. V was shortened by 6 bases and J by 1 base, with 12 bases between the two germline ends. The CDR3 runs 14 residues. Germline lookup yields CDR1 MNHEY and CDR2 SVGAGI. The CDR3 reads CASRYDRANTEAFF. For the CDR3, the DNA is TGTGCCAGCAGGTATGATAGGGCGAACACTGAAGCTTTCTTT.

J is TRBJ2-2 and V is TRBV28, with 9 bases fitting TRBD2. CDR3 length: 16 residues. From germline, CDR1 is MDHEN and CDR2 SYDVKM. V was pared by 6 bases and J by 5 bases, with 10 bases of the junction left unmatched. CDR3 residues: CASSSLAGRGTGELFF. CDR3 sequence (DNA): TGTGCCAGCAGCAGCCTAGCGGGAAGGGGGACCGGGGAGCTGTTTTTT. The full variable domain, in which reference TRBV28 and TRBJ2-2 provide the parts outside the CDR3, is DVKVTQSSRYLVKRTGEKVFLECVQDMDHENMFWYRQDPGLGLRLIYFSYDVKMKEKGDIPEGYSVSREKKERFSLILESASTNQTSMYLCASSSLAGRGTGELFFGEGSRLTVL.

The DNA of the CDR3 is TGTGCCAGCAGCAATAGTGGACAGGGGAACACTGAAGCTTTCTTT. Translating gives CASSNSGQGNTEAFF. The chain couples TRBV3-1 (or the pseudogene TRBV3-2) to TRBJ1-1; 8 nucleotides line up with TRBD1. This CDR3 has 15 residues. V lost 5 bases and J lost 1; bases outside the gene matches: 6. Germline V gives CDR1 LGHDT, CDR2 YNNKEL (reference sequence).

CDR3 loop: CAWSVGISGNTIYF. CDR3 nucleotides: TGTGCCTGGAGTGTGGGGATCTCTGGAAACACCATATATTTT. The chain combines TRBV30 with TRBJ1-3, with D unclear. CDR1 and CDR2 (germline): GTSNPN, SVGIG (reference sequence). The CDR3 sequence is 14 residues long. With 0 bases removed from V and 0 bases from J, the gap between germline ends came to 6 bases.

As DNA, the CDR3 is TGTGCCAGCAGTTACTATAGCAATCAGCCCCAGCATTTT. The encoded protein is CASSYYSNQPQHF. This chain connects TRBV6-6 to TRBJ1-5; D not certain. The V end lost 1 base, the J end lost 0 bases, and 1 base lay between the germline ends. Germline loops: CDR1 MNHNY, CDR2 SVGAGI (reference sequence). This CDR3 comprises 13 residues.

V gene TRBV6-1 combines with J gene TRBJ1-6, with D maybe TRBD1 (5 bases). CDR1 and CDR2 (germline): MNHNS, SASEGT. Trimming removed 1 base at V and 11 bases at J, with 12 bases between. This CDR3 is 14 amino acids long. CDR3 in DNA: TGTGCCAGCAGTGAAGTCGGCAGGGCGCCACCCCTCCACTTT. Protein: CASSEVGRAPPLHF.

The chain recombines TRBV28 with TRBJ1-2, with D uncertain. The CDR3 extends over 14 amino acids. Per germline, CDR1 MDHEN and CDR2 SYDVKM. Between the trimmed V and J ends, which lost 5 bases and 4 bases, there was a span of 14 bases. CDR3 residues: CASSPGRISYGYTF. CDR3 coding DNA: TGTGCCAGCAGTCCAGGACGTATTAGCTATGGCTACACCTTC.